Ten or more counts support the clone carrying this TCR beta chain. As yet, its antigen is unknown. The data are from a study of human T cells and chemical hapten exposure. Study findings and constraints: Donors' alopecia may make their immune response differ from healthy people's.

TCRdb re-called the RACE reads with MiXCR, one entry per CDR3 protein. Altogether some 350,000 distinct CDR3 sequences are present, about 6% being singletons, with the ten largest covering around 5.6%. Time point specified: patch test 2, 6 weeks after DPC sensitization. Described treatment: therapeutic diphenylcyclopropenone sensitization with weekly scalp DPC. The sequencing used whole blood, collected in connection with sensitization to the hapten diphenylcyclopropenone (DPC). This clonotype originated in a woman aged 18-29 years with alopecia areata. Some clones in this sample may be carry-over from other donors' samples.

The CDR3 loop is CASSQDLDSGNQPQHF. DNA of the CDR3: TGCGCCAGCAGCCAAGATCTGGACAGTGGCAATCAGCCCCAGCATTTT. The rearrangement links TRBV4-3 to TRBJ1-5, with a tentative D call TRBD1 (6 bases). CDR3 size: 16 residues. Looked up from germline, CDR1 is LGHNA and CDR2 is YSLEER. Trimming took 0 bases from V and 2 from J, leaving 11 bases between them.